A selection of T cell receptor beta chains follows, all from one sample in a study of blood T cell repertoires in COVID-19. TCRdb's table, derived via immunoSEQ multiplex PCR, lists solely in-frame clones and lacks some. The data show 200,000 to 250,000 clones, 90% seen once. Sequencing was carried out using PBMCs or T cells enriched from blood (not recorded which). The receptors shown here come from a young man who had been exposed to COVID-19. The CDR3 runs from the conserved cysteine through the conserved F or W. Each record gives: J gene, V gene, clone size, D gene, CDR3 protein, CDR3 DNA. A D gene is named only where the DNA matches it firmly. Size is omitted from some rows. Given values are once, few, many or a class for expanded clones.

>TRBJ2-5|TRBV10-1|once|.
CASRNPIRRAVETQYF
TGCGCCAGCAGGAACCCCATCAGGAGGGCGGTTGAGACCCAGTACTTC
>TRBJ2-5|TRBV2|.|TRBD1
CASKGDRGGQETQYF
TGTGCCAGCAAGGGAGACAGGGGGGGACAAGAGACCCAGTACTTC
>TRBJ2-3|TRBV5-4|.|.
CASSFPADTQYF
TGTGCCAGCAGCTTTCCAGCAGATACGCAGTATTTT
>TRBJ2-1|TRBV11-2|.|.
CASSLKGVYNEQFF
TGTGCCAGCAGCTTAAAAGGGGTATACAATGAGCAGTTCTTC
>TRBJ1-5|TRBV19|.|.
CASSPTAPRGPQHF
TGTGCCAGTAGTCCTACAGCCCCACGGGGGCCCCAGCATTTT
>TRBJ1-3|TRBV10-3|.|.
CAISEGRRRGNTIYF
TGTGCCATCAGTGAGGGGAGACGACGAGGAAACACCATATATTTT
>TRBJ1-3|TRBV19|.|.
CASFGRAGRSFSGNTIYF
TGTGCCAGTTTCGGTCGAGCGGGCAGGTCTTTCTCTGGAAACACCATATATTTT
>TRBJ2-7|TRBV11-1|.|.
CASSSDGAASSGQYF
TGTGCCAGCAGCTCCGATGGGGCGGCCTCCAGTGGGCAGTACTTC
>TRBJ2-2|TRBV6-1|.|TRBD2
CASSERGGGPWLFF
TGTGCCAGCAGTGAAAGGGGCGGGGGGCCCTGGCTGTTTTTT
>TRBJ1-1|TRBV6-1|once|.
CASSDRRGSPEAFF
TGTGCCAGCAGTGACCGGAGGGGTTCTCCCGAAGCTTTCTTT
>TRBJ2-2|TRBV5-1|.|.
CASSLRFGTGELFF
TGCGCCAGCAGCTTGCGGTTCGGCACCGGGGAGCTGTTTTTT
>TRBJ2-7|TRBV27|.|.
CASSSGSSYEQYF
TGTGCCAGCAGTTCAGGTAGCTCCTACGAGCAGTACTTC
>TRBJ2-2|TRBV19|.|TRBD1
CASTIGTANTGELFF
TGTGCCAGTACAATCGGGACAGCGAACACCGGGGAGCTGTTTTTT